The source of this T cell receptor (beta chain) is a study of cytomegalovirus exposure and HLA in healthy donors (dated by TCRdb to about 2017). Turning to the overall study: According to an earlier analysis of a few hundred of the donors, about 179 million T cells yielded roughly 110 million unique TCR beta sequences and 276 Gb of sequence data. A later genetic analysis took genome-wide SNP genotypes for about 55% of the roughly 700 donors and used that subset as a discovery cohort. In a later analysis, previously published TCR beta repertoires from fewer than 750 donors were re-analyzed and high-resolution HLA genotyping was added so that TCR occurrence patterns could be studied. An earlier analysis of several hundred of the donors used high-throughput TCR beta sequencing to judge whether each TCR beta V gene segment behaved as functional or pseudogenic. Typing coverage varied by locus: about 620-630 donors for A, B, C, DRB1 and DQB1; under 550 for DQA1; nearly 610 for DPA1; more than 450 for DPB1. On average, 235,054 unique TCR beta nucleotide sequences were sequenced per donor among several hundred genotyped donors of the cohort, with 15% to 20% of those sequences being non-productive. Every repertoire in the discovery cohort had been generated on one and the same sequencing platform. Approximately 310 gigabases of sequencing data and 70 million to 100 million unique TCR sequences made up an early release that covered 500 to 700 HLA-typed donors. Class I and class II HLA loci were covered by the typing at four-digit resolution. In the later analysis, no new phenotypic data were used to find candidate immune exposures; instead, reliance was placed on TCR beta sequences and their occurrence across donors. A separate validation cohort of 100 to 150 different subjects was used in addition to the roughly 700-subject first cohort. Of the roughly 400 genotyped donors, approximately 80% were placed in the genetic ancestry cluster associated with self-reported Caucasian donors. The aim of the study was to test whether cataloging public T cell receptors could identify signatures of past pathogen exposure. Donor age, sex, ethnicity and CMV serostatus were collected together with the repertoire data. To predict cytomegalovirus infection status, the study brought together high-throughput TCR immunosequencing, statistical association of individual TCRs with disease status, and machine learning. Using immunosequencing, the study profiled T cell repertoires from 500 to 800 subjects and related those repertoires to cytomegalovirus serostatus. About 5 DR-DQ haplotypes were handled as single units for association and clustering, since linkage in the cohort was strong.

The V and J ends are trimmed by 1 base and 5 bases, leaving 14 bases between them. The germline V gene specifies MDHEN as CDR1 and SYDVKM as CDR2. Including the terminal cysteine and phenylalanine, the CDR3 comprises 15 residues. CDR3 DNA only is kept here, 45 bases in frame from base 1. Paper-wide results and their limitations: In a later genetic analysis, a missense DCLRE1C variant was associated with V-gene and J-gene trimming of TCR beta chains, and the association was replicated in an independent cohort. In an earlier analysis of several hundred of the donors, most TCR beta V segments were observed in productive rearrangements about 90% or about 30% of the time, broadly matching IMGT annotations. Because counts were too low, about 15 rarely observed V segments, including chromosome 9 orphons, were left out of the earlier analysis of roughly 600 of the donors. In a later analysis, several top co-occurrence clusters were reported to appear linked to parvovirus B19, influenza, CMV and Epstein-Barr virus. Three of the identified cytomegalovirus-associated TCR beta chains were confirmed in vitro to be specific for cytomegalovirus antigens. Some IMGT-functional V segments, including TRBV6-2 and TRBV6-3, could not be distinguished by the 87-base-pair reads and were therefore excluded. In a later analysis, TCR association rates were found to vary across HLA loci, with the most associated TCRs seen for DRB1 alleles and the fewest for HLA-C alleles. Correlated functional status among segregating V segments might be attributable to linkage disequilibrium, but an unknown experimental factor could not be ruled out. The classifier was reported to diagnose cytomegalovirus status with high specificity and sensitivity in both the original and validation cohorts. A later genetic analysis reported fewer N-insertions in productive TCRs among donors in an Asian-associated ancestry cluster than the approximately 700-donor mean. In the study, 150 to 200 TCR beta chains were listed as associated with cytomegalovirus. A further reported finding was that TCR beta sequences accurately predicted the HLA-A and HLA-B alleles for most subjects in the first cohort. Because HLA typing was missing for some donors at each locus, association tests included only the typed subset. The sequencing pipeline was judged likely to have produced a cluster of highly shared sequence variants as a technical artifact. Across donors, most TCR sequences were observed very rarely, whereas some public TCRs were present in many individuals. Presence/absence analyses assumed roughly uniform sequencing depth across donors, an assumption that may not hold. Strong co-occurrence of HLA alleles, especially DR and DQ, made assigning TCR associations to individual alleles difficult. It was suggested by the authors that the approach could potentially be generalized to other disease states and immunological phenotypes. This cohort had only TCR beta chains sequenced, and the lack of alpha or paired-chain data limited which features could be detected. In a later analysis, HLA-associated TCR beta chains showed more clonal expansion and lower generation probabilities than non-associated chains that were equally common. At a false discovery rate of 0.05, a later analysis linked about 17,000 TCR beta sequences to specific HLA alleles. For the cohort, immune exposure information was limited to CMV serostatus. In a later analysis, most CMV-associated TCR beta chains were found to appear HLA-restricted, with HLA associations seemingly driven largely by CMV exposure.

The cohort consisted of fewer than 700 healthy bone marrow donors. Cohort members were all nominally healthy when sampled, although unrecorded immune exposures were likely present. The donor tested CMV seronegative, placing the donor among the 350 to 400 seronegative members of the cohort. A peripheral blood sample was collected from each donor, and TCR beta sequencing was performed on peripheral blood mononuclear cells. The Qiagen DNeasy Blood Extraction Kit was used to extract genomic DNA from the blood cell samples. With respect to this clone: This receptor's antigen is unknown. Base quality data are lacking; no much larger clone is found one base away.

Libraries were constructed by the immunoSEQ multiplex PCR assay. For the multiplex PCR, a mixture combining 60 forward primers for TCR Vbeta segments and 13 reverse primers for TCR Jbeta segments was used. The CDR3 region of rearranged TCR beta genes was amplified from genomic DNA by a multiplex PCR assay. Amplified TCR beta libraries were sequenced as 87-base-pair reads on the Illumina HiSeq System. Concerning the study's data processing: In a later analysis, tens of millions of unique TCR beta chains were counted across the approximately 640 repertoires, and approximately 11 million of these chains were shared by at least two donors. Raw reads were error-corrected and collapsed into unique sequences by a nearest-neighbor algorithm in which closely related sequences were merged to remove PCR and sequencing errors. V, D and J gene segments were assigned by aligning CDR3 sequences to IMGT reference sequences. For a sequence to be retained, at least a six-nucleotide match to both a V gene segment and a J gene segment was required. Rearrangements were classified as productive when the CDR3 lacked stop codons and remained in frame with V and J, and all other rearrangements were classified as non-productive. CDR3 was defined according to IMGT convention as the region running from the second conserved V-encoded cysteine to the conserved J-encoded phenylalanine. In an earlier analysis of roughly 580 of the donors, sequences lacking an unambiguous match to a single V gene segment were excluded. In an earlier analysis of several hundred of the donors, a V segment was called functional when productive rearrangements were above 56.7%, and segregating when the standard deviation between donors exceeded 5%. To diagnose cytomegalovirus status from the catalog of TCR beta chain sequences, a statistical classification framework was built. In a later analysis, V and J genes were assigned by comparing TCR nucleotide sequences against IMGT/GENE-DB human TR gene sequences. The TCRdist pipeline was used in a later analysis to assign CDR3 sequences and most-parsimonious VDJ recombination scenarios. A later analysis defined each TCR beta chain by its CDR3 amino acid sequence plus V-gene family, and excluded reads lacking a unique V-gene family. As a way to deal with suspected cross-contamination and a sequencing artifact, a later analysis dropped approximately 570 nucleotide sequences that were highly shared and had low generation probability. In a later analysis, a clonal expansion index for each public chain was calculated from normalized within-repertoire ranks of inferred template counts. A later analysis computed generation probabilities with a VDJ recombination model fitted to out-of-frame rearrangements, and checked the results against IGoR. A later analysis scored TCR-TCR, TCR-HLA and TCR-CMV co-occurrence with hypergeometric tests, applying a repertoire-size bias correction to TCR pairs. A later analysis estimated false discovery rates by permuting HLA or CMV assignments 20 times. In a later analysis, co-occurring TCRs were grouped with DBSCAN, and TCRdist sequence similarity was added when clustering was performed within HLA-allele-positive subsets. Co-occurrence clustering excluded repertoires with fewer than 30,000 or more than 120,000 public chains, plus five with anomalous nucleotide sharing. TCRdb took over this immuneACCESS table, retaining in-frame rearrangements with V and J assigned. Such tables are incomplete; in checked studies, under half of the missing clones stem from an unresolved V gene, and the remainder is unexplained. D and trimming were read from the DNA, whereas the V and J calls and clone size are those reported in that table. Counted in this sample were roughly 130,000 clones; approximately 84% of them appeared once. The ten largest clones represent about 2.9% of the sample.

Sequencing was carried out using PBMCs. The sequence derives from a boy aged 2-9 years in good health and CMV-seronegative. Rearrangement joined TRBV28 to TRBJ1-2; the D gene is possibly TRBD1, with 5 bases matching. The nucleotide sequence is TGTGCCAGCAGTTTATCCCCGGGACTGATGTATGGCTACACCTTC. Translated, it reads CASSLSPGLMYGYTF.